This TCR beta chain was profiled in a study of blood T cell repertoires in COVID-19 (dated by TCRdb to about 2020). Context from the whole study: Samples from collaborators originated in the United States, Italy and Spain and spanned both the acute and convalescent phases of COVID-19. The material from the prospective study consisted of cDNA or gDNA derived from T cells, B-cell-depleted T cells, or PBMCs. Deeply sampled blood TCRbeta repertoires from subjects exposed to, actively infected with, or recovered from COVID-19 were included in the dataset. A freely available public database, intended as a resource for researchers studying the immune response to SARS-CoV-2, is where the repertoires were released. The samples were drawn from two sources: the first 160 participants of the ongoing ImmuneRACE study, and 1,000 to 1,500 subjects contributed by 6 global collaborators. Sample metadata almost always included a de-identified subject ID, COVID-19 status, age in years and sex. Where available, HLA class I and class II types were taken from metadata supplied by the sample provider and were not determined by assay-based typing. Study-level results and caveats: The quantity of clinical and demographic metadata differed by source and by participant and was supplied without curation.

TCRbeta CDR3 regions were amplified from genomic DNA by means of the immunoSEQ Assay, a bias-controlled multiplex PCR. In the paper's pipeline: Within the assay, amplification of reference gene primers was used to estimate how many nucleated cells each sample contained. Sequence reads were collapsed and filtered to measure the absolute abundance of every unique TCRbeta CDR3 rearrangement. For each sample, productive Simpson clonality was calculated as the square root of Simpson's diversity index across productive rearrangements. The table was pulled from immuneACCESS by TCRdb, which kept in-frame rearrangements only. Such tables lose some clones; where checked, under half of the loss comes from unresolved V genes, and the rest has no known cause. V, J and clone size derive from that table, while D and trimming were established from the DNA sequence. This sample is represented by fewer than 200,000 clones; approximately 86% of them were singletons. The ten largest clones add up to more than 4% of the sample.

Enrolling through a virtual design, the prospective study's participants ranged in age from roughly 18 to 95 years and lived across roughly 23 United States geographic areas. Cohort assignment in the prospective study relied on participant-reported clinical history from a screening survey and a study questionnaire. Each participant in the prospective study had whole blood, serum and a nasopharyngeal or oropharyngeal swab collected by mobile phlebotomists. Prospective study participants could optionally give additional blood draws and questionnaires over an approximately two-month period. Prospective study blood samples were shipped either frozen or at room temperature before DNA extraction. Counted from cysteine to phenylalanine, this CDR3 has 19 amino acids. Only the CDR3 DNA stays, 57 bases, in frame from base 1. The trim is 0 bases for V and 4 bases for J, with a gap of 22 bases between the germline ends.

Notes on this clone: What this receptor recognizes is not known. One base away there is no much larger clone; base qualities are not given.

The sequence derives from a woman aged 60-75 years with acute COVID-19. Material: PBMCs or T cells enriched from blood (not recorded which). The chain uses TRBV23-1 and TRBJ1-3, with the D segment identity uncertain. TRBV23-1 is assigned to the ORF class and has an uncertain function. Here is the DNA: TGCGCCAGCAGTCAATCCGACCGAGCCGCGGGTTTGTACGGAAACACCATATATTTT. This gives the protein CASSQSDRAAGLYGNTIYF.